This T cell receptor (beta chain) derives from a study of T-cell reconstitution after alpha-beta-depleted transplantation in children (TCRdb year 2016). Looking at the study overall: T-cell immune reconstitution after TCRalphabeta/CD19-depleted allogeneic hematopoietic cell transplantation in children was quantitatively tracked in the study by means of TCR repertoire profiling.

The library was prepared using PCR. Instrument on record: Illumina HiSeq 2500. TCR library preparation used molecular barcoding, with unique molecular identifiers applied to normalize quantification of the TCRbeta repertoire. The public reads were run again by TCRdb, first through fastp at Q25 and then through MiXCR, and only productive beta chains were kept. Rows with one shared CDR3 protein collapse into an entry with the most common genes and DNA. Counted in this sample were about 610,000 distinct CDR3 sequences; about 10% of them appeared once. Jointly, the top ten make up roughly 4% of the sample. V loses 6 bases of germline sequence and J loses 0 bases, and the interval between the two ends is 11 bases. The CDR3 holds 14 amino acids from the cysteine to the phenylalanine. The only DNA kept is the CDR3, 42 bases in frame from the first base. In the germline V gene (reference sequence), CDR1 corresponds to LNHDA and CDR2 to SQIVND.

This clonotype has at least ten counts. What this receptor recognizes is not known. It has no much larger one-base neighbor in the sample; base qualities were not kept. Specimen: PBMCs from the stem cell graft donor, collected from the stem cell graft. This sequence was found in a human donor who donated a stem cell graft to a child with acute myeloid leukemia. This sequence uses TRBV19 and TRBJ1-1, with an unclear D gene assignment. The DNA reads as follows: TGTGCCAGTAGAGACACCGCGATGAACACTGAAGCTTTCTTT. The resulting protein is CASRDTAMNTEAFF.